Presented here are 25 T cell receptor beta chains from one specimen sequenced in a study of T cell responses to AZD1222 COVID-19 vaccine. TCRdb's copy holds only in-frame clones and misses some; the assay was immunoSEQ multiplex PCR. The sample includes about 200,000 clones, approximately 93% of them seen just once. The starting material was peripheral blood, obtained 28 days after the second AZD1222 dose. The receptors stem from an adult who received the AZD1222 COVID-19 vaccine.

This chain's CDR3 is CASSRTGTENSPLHF. DNA for the CDR3: TGCGCCAGCAGCAGGACCGGGACAGAAAATTCACCCCTCCACTTT. This chain connects TRBV5-1 to TRBJ1-6; 7 bases match TRBD1. Per the germline V gene, CDR1 is SGHRS and CDR2 is YFSETQ. The CDR3 is made up of 15 amino acids. V trimming: 4 bases; J trimming: 7 bases; junction bases outside the gene matches: 8.

The chain is built from TRBV6-5 and TRBJ1-1; D is unresolved. This CDR3 contains 13 residues. Trimming took off 8 bases at V and 0 bases at J, with 10 bases between the two ends. Germline CDR1 and CDR2: MNHEY and SVGAGI. The CDR3 here is CASLGSLNTEAFF. DNA for the CDR3: TGTGCCAGCTTGGGCAGCCTGAACACTGAAGCTTTCTTT.

This chain links TRBV9 with TRBJ2-1, with D perhaps TRBD1 or TRBD2 (5 bases each). The CDR3 runs to 16 residues. Trimming removed 1 base from V and 0 bases from J, with 11 bases in between. Germline assignment: CDR1 SGDLS and CDR2 YYNGEE. CDR3 protein: CASSVRGDRSYNEQFF. The CDR3 coding sequence is TGTGCCAGCAGCGTAAGAGGGGACCGCTCCTACAATGAGCAGTTCTTC.

This CDR3 is CASTGGAETQYF. The CDR3 nucleotides are TGTGCCAGCACGGGGGGCGCAGAGACCCAGTACTTC. The rearrangement uses TRBV12-3 or TRBV12-4 and TRBJ2-5; D perhaps matches TRBD2 (7 bases). This CDR3 spans 12 amino acids. The V and J ends lost 7 bases and 4 bases respectively, with 10 bases between them.

V usage is TRBV5-6 and J usage is TRBJ2-2; 7 bases fit TRBD1. The germline gives CDR1 SGHDT, CDR2 YYEEEE. V lost 6 bases to trimming and J lost 2 bases; unmatched junction nucleotides: 4. This CDR3 has 14 residues. CDR3: CASKTGHNTGELFF. Here the CDR3 DNA reads TGTGCCAGCAAGACAGGGCACAACACCGGGGAGCTGTTTTTT.

This clone was picked up one time. V is TRBV3-1 (or the pseudogene TRBV3-2) and J is TRBJ1-1; D is undetermined. The germline V and J ends were trimmed by 4 bases and 5 bases, with 17 bases remaining between them. The CDR3 runs to 15 residues. From germline, CDR1 is LGHDT and CDR2 YNNKEL (reference sequence). The CDR3 DNA is TGTGCCAGCAGCCCCTCCCAAGCGGGGAATACTGAAGCTTTCTTT. This sequence encodes CASSPSQAGNTEAFF.

This chain connects TRBV6-5 to TRBJ1-2, with TRBD1 as a possible D gene (5 bases). The V end was cut by 6 bases, the J end by 3 bases, with 11 bases between. The CDR3 totals 13 residues. The germline V gene has CDR1 MNHEY and CDR2 SVGAGI. CDR3 region: CASRYQTDYGYTF. The CDR3 DNA follows: TGTGCCAGCAGGTACCAGACAGACTATGGCTACACCTTC.

This clone came up once. V and J are TRBV6-5 and TRBJ2-7; a possible D gene is TRBD2 (5 bases). The CDR3 spans 15 residues. CDR1 MNHEY and CDR2 SVGAGI come from the germline V gene. Trimming took 0 bases from V and 0 from J, leaving 9 bases between them. CDR3 sequence reads: CASSYSSASSYEQYF. The CDR3 DNA reads TGTGCCAGCAGTTACTCTAGCGCGTCCTCCTACGAGCAGTACTTC.

This rearrangement joins TRBV2 to TRBJ1-1; D is ambiguous. The V gene's germline CDR1 is SNHLY and CDR2 FYNNEI. Trimming cost V 2 bases and J 11 bases, with 15 bases left between them. There are 13 residues in the CDR3. The CDR3 here is CASSEQGQGIAFF. The DNA of the CDR3 is TGTGCCAGCAGTGAACAAGGGCAAGGGATCGCTTTCTTT. The variable domain in full, completed from reference TRBV2 and TRBJ1-1, reads EPEVTQTPSHQVTQMGQEVILRCVPISNHLYFYWYRQILGQKVEFLVSFYNNEISEKSEIFDDQFSVERPDGSNFTLKIRSTKLEDSAMYFCASSEQGQGIAFFGQGTRLTVV.

The V gene is TRBV5-1, the J gene TRBJ1-1; the D is unclear. The CDR3 extends over 15 amino acids. Deletions cut 6 bases from V and 1 base from J, with 16 bases between. CDR1 SGHRS and CDR2 YFSETQ come from the germline V gene. The CDR3 nucleotides read TGCGCCAGCATGGAGGGCGGACTTTGGAACACTGAAGCTTTCTTT. Translating gives CASMEGGLWNTEAFF. The full variable domain, completed using reference TRBV5-1 and TRBJ1-1, is KAGVTQTPRYLIKTRGQQVTLSCSPISGHRSVSWYQQTPGQGLQFLFEYFSETQRNKGNFPGRFSGRQFSNSRSEMNVSTLELGDSALYLCASMEGGLWNTEAFFGQGTRLTVV.

The rearrangement uses TRBV12-3 or TRBV12-4 and TRBJ1-6, with D maybe TRBD1 (5 bases). V was pared by 5 bases and J by 10 bases, with 12 bases between. This CDR3 is built from 13 residues. CDR3 sequence: CASSGGRISPLHF. The CDR3 bases are TGTGCCAGCAGTGGGGGTCGGATCTCACCCCTCCACTTT.

The genes are TRBV7-9 and TRBJ1-1; 10 nucleotides agree with TRBD1. CDR1 SEHNR and CDR2 FQNEAQ come from the germline V gene (reference sequence). CDR3 length: 14 amino acids. The ends lost 5 bases at V and 10 bases at J; junction bases unmatched: 10. The CDR3 coding sequence is TGTGCCAGCAGCCTCGATAAGGACAGGGGGTTAGCTTTCTTT. It codes for CASSLDKDRGLAFF.

The chain links TRBV19 to TRBJ1-3; D call uncertain. Trimming cost V 6 bases and J 0 bases, with 18 bases left between them. The germline CDR1 and CDR2 sequences are LNHDA and SQIVND (reference sequence). This CDR3 contains 17 residues. CDR3 bases: TGTGCCAGTAGCAACCAGTTTGTGGCCAGCTCTGGAAACACCATATATTTT. Translation gives CASSNQFVASSGNTIYF.

This chain connects TRBV28 to TRBJ1-5; D may be TRBD1 (6 bases). CDR3 length: 15 amino acids. Trimming took off 6 bases at V and 5 bases at J, with 17 bases between the two ends. Germline lookup yields CDR1 MDHEN and CDR2 SYDVKM. The CDR3 region has the DNA TGTGCCAGCAGCCCCCCCAACAGGGCGGATCAGCCCCAGCATTTT. It encodes CASSPPNRADQPQHF.

The genes are TRBV28 and TRBJ1-5, with 7 bases lining up with TRBD1. Germline loops: CDR1 MDHEN, CDR2 SYDVKM. The CDR3 consists of 15 residues. J gave up 3 bases and V 2 bases, and 4 bases lay outside the gene matches. CDR3 DNA: TGTGCCAGCAGTTTAGGGACAGCAAACAATCAGCCCCAGCATTTT. This translates into CASSLGTANNQPQHF. Filled out from reference TRBV28 and TRBJ1-5, the complete variable domain reads DVKVTQSSRYLVKRTGEKVFLECVQDMDHENMFWYRQDPGLGLRLIYFSYDVKMKEKGDIPEGYSVSREKKERFSLILESASTNQTSMYLCASSLGTANNQPQHFGDGTRLSIL.

The chain joins TRBV3-1 (or the pseudogene TRBV3-2) to TRBJ1-2; TRBD1 is a possible D gene (5 bases). This CDR3 has 15 residues. Germline CDR1 is LGHDT and CDR2 is YNNKEL (reference sequence). Trimming pared 1 base from V and 8 bases from J, leaving 17 bases between. The CDR3 spells CASSQADRPHKGYTF. As DNA, the CDR3 is TGTGCCAGCAGCCAAGCCGACAGACCCCACAAGGGCTACACCTTC.

V and J are TRBV10-3 and TRBJ1-2; D is undetermined. Germline V gene lookup returns CDR1 ENHRY and CDR2 SYGVKD. With 10 bases removed from V and 4 bases from J, the gap between germline ends came to 7 bases. The CDR3 has 10 amino acids. CDR3 region: CATWFYGYTF. The CDR3 nucleotides read TGTGCCACCTGGTTCTATGGCTACACCTTC.

This chain joins TRBV18 and TRBJ1-4, with unresolved D. The CDR3 runs 14 residues. CDR1 is KGHSH, CDR2 LQKENI, per germline. Trimming cost V 6 bases and J 2 bases, with 10 bases left between them. CDR3 sequence (DNA): TGTGCCAGCTCCCCCGGCGTTACTAATGAAAAACTGTTTTTT. Its translation is CASSPGVTNEKLFF.

This chain connects TRBV9 to TRBJ2-3, with D tentatively TRBD1 (5 bases). V was clipped by 1 base and J by 7 bases, with 16 bases between them. Germline CDR1 and CDR2: SGDLS and YYNGEE. The CDR3 length is 15 residues. The CDR3 region has the DNA TGTGCCAGCAGCGTAAGGGGCTTAAATTCAAATACGCAGTATTTT. Protein: CASSVRGLNSNTQYF.

This sequence joins TRBV7-8 and TRBJ1-5; 9 bases are shared with TRBD1. J was trimmed by 4 bases and V by 4 bases; bases with no gene match: 2. CDR1 and CDR2 from the germline V gene are SGHVS and FQNEAQ. The CDR3 is 14 amino acids. In DNA form, the CDR3 reads TGTGCCAGCAGCTCGACAGGGGGTAATCAGCCCCAGCATTTT. Residues: CASSSTGGNQPQHF.

The chain is built from TRBV6-1 and TRBJ2-5; TRBD2 might be the D (6 bases). Trimming stripped 2 bases from V and 7 bases from J, with 17 bases between. Per the germline V gene, CDR1 is MNHNS and CDR2 is SASEGT. CDR3 size: 15 residues. Here the CDR3 reads CASSEMEGGPGTQYF. As DNA, the CDR3 is TGTGCCAGCAGTGAAATGGAGGGTGGCCCGGGGACCCAGTACTTC.

The chain has TRBV29-1 and TRBJ2-5; possible D gene TRBD1, 6 bases. This CDR3 is 12 amino acids long. Germline V gene lookup returns CDR1 SQVTM and CDR2 ANQGSEA. Trimming left V 5 bases short and J 4 bases short, with 11 bases between. Written as DNA, the CDR3 is TGCAGCGTTTCAAGGACAGCAGAGACCCAGTACTTC. Translating gives CSVSRTAETQYF.

The rearrangement uses TRBV7-2 and TRBJ1-5, with D hard to call. Per the germline V gene, CDR1 is SGHTA and CDR2 is FQGNSA. This CDR3 is built from 15 residues. V was cut by 3 bases and J by 1 base, with 10 bases left in between. DNA for the CDR3: TGTGCCAGCAGCTTGGGGTCCTCGAGCAATCAGCCCCAGCATTTT. It specifies CASSLGSSSNQPQHF.

The table lists this clone with a few counts. V is TRBV6-5 and J is TRBJ1-2, with no clear D. The V and J ends lost 2 bases and 4 bases respectively, with 11 bases between them. The V gene's germline CDR1 is MNHEY and CDR2 SVGAGI. This CDR3 has 14 residues. The CDR3 loop is CASSYRSIGYGYTF. The DNA for the CDR3 is TGTGCCAGCAGTTACAGGAGTATCGGCTATGGCTACACCTTC.

The chain combines TRBV9 with TRBJ1-4; D is possibly TRBD1 (6 bases). V shed 0 bases and J shed 5 bases, with 14 bases lying between them. Germline CDR1 SGDLS, CDR2 YYNGEE. This CDR3 contains 16 residues. The CDR3 protein is CASSVGSAGGNEKLFF. In DNA, the CDR3 is TGTGCCAGCAGCGTAGGTTCAGCCGGGGGCAATGAAAAACTGTTTTTT.